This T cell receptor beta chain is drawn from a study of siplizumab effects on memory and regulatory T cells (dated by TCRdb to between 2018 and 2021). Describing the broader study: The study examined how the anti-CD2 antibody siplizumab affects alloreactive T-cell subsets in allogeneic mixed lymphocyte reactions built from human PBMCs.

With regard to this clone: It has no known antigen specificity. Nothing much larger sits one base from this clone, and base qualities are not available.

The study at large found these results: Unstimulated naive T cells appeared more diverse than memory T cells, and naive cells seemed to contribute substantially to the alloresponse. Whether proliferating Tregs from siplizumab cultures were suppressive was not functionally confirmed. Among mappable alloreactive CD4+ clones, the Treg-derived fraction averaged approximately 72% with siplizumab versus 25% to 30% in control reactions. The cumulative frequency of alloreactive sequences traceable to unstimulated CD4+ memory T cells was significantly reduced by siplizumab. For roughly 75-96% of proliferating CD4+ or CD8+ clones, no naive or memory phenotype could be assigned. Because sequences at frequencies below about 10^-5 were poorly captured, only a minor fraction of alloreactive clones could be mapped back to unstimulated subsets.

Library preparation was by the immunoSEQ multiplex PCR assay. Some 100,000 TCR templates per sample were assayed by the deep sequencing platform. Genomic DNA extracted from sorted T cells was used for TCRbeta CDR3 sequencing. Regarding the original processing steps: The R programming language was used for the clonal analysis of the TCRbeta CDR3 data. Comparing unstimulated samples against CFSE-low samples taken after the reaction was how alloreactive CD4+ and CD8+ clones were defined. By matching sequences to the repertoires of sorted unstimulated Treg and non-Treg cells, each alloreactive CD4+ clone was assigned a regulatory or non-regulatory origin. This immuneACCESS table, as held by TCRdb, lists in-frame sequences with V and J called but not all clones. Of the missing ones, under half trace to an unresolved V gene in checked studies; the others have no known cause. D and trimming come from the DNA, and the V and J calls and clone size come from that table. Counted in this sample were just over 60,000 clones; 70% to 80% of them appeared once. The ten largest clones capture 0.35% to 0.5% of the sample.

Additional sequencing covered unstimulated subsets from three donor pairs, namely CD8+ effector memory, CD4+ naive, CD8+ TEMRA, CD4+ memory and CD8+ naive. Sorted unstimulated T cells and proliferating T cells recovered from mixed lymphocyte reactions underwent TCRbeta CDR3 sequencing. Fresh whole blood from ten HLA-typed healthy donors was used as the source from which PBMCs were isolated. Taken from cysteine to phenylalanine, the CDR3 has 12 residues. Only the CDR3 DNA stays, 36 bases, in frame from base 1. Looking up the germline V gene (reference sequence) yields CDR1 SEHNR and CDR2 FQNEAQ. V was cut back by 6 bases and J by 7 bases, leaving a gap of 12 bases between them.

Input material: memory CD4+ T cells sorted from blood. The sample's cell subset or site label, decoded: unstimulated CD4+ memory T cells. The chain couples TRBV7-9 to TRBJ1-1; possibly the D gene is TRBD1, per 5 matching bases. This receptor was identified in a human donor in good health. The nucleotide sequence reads TGTGCCAGCAGATCGACAGATTATGAAGCTTTCTTT. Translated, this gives CASRSTDYEAFF.